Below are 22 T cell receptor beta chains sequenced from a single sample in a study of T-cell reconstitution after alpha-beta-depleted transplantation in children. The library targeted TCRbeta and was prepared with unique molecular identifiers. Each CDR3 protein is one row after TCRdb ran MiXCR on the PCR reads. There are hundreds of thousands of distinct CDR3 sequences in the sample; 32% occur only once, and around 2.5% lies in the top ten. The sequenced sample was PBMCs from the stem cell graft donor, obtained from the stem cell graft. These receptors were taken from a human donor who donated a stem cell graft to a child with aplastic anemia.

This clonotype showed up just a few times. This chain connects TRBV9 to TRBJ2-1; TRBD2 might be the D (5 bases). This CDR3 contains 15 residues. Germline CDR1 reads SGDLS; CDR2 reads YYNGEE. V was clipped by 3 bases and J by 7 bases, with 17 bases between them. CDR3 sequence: CASSALGEISNEQFF. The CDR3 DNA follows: TGTGCCAGCAGCGCCCTCGGGGAGATAAGTAATGAGCAGTTCTTC.

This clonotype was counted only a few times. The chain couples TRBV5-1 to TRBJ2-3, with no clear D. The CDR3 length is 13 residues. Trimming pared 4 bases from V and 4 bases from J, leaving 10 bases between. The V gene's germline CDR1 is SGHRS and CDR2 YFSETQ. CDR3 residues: CASSILRADTQYF. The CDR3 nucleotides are TGCGCCAGCAGCATACTAAGGGCAGATACGCAGTATTTT.

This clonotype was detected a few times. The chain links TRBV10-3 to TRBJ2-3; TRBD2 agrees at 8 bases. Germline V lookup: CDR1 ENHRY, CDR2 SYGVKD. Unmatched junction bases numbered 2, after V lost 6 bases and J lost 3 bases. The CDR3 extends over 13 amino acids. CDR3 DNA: TGTGCCATCAGGACTAGCGTGACAGATACGCAGTATTTT. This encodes CAIRTSVTDTQYF.

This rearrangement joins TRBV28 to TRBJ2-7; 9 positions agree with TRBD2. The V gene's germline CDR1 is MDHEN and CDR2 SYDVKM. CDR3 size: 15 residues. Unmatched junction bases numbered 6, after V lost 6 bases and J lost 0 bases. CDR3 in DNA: TGTGCCAGCAGAATATTTAGCGGGAGCTCCTACGAGCAGTACTTC. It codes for CASRIFSGSSYEQYF. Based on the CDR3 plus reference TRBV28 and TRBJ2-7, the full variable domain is DVKVTQSSRYLVKRTGEKVFLECVQDMDHENMFWYRQDPGLGLRLIYFSYDVKMKEKGDIPEGYSVSREKKERFSLILESASTNQTSMYLCASRIFSGSSYEQYFGPGTRLTVT.

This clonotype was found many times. Here the CDR3 DNA reads TGCAGTGCTAGTTTCCAGGAAGAGACCCAGTACTTC. Its translation: CSASFQEETQYF. The chain joins TRBV20-1 to TRBJ2-5; D is undetermined. The CDR3 extends over 12 amino acids. Germline values: CDR1 DFQATT, CDR2 SNEGSKA (reference sequence). V was pared by 3 bases and J by 3 bases, with 8 bases between.

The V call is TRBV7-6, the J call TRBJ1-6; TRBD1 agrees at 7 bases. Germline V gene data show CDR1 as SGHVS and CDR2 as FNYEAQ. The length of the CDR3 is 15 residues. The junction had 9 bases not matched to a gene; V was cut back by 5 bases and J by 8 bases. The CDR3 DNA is TGTGCCAGCAGCGCTGGGACAGACATATATTCACCCCTCCACTTT. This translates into CASSAGTDIYSPLHF.

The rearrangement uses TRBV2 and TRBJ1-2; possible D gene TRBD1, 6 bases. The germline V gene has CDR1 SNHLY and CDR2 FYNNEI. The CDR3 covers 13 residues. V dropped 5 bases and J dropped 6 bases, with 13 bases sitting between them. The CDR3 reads CASSLDSPDGYTF. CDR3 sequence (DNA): TGTGCCAGCAGTTTGGACAGCCCCGATGGCTACACCTTC.

The CDR3 DNA follows: TGTGCTAGTGGTTTGGTACGATCCGGACGCCGGATCACAGATACGCAGTATTTT. Amino acids: CASGLVRSGRRITDTQYF. J is TRBJ2-3 and V is TRBV12-5; D remains ambiguous. The ends were cut back, 0 bases at V and 2 bases at J, with 18 bases in the middle. This CDR3 contains 18 residues. Germline V gene lookup returns CDR1 LGHNT and CDR2 FRNRAP.

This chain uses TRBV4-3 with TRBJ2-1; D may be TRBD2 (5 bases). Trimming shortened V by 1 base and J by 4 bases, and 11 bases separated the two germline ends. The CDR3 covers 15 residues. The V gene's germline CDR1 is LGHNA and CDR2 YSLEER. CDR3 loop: CASSQVSGVYNEQFF. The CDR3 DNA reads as TGCGCCAGCAGCCAAGTAAGCGGAGTATACAATGAGCAGTTCTTC.

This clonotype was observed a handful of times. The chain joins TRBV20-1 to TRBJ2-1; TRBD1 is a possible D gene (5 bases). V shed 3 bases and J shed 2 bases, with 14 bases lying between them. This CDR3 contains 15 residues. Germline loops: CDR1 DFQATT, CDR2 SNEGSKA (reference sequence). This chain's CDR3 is CSASFLLGPYNEQFF. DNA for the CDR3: TGCAGTGCTAGTTTTCTATTGGGGCCCTACAATGAGCAGTTCTTC.

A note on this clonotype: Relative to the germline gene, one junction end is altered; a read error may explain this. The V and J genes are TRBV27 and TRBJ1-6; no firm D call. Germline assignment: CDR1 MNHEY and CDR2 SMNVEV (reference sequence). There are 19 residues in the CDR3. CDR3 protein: CASSLYSASAFGWNSSLHF. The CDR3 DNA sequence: TGTGCCAGCAGTTTATACTCCGCGTCGGCTTTCGGGTGGAATTCATCCCTCCACTTT.

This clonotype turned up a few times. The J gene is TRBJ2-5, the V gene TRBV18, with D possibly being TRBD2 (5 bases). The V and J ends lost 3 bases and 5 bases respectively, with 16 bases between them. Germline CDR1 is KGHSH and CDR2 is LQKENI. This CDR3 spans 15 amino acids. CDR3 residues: CASSPQSTREETQYF. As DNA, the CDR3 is TGTGCCAGCTCACCTCAATCGACAAGGGAGGAGACCCAGTACTTC.

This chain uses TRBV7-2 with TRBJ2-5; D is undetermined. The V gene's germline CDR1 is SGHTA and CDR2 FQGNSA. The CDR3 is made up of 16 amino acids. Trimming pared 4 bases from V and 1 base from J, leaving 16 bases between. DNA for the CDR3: TGTGCCAGCAGCTCTCCCCTACTCCGAGGCCAAGAGACCCAGTACTTC. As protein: CASSSPLLRGQETQYF.

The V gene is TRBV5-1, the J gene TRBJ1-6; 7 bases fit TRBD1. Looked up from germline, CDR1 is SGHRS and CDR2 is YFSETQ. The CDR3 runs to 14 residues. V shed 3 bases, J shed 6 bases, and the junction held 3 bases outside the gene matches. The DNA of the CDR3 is TGCGCCAGCAGCTCCGGACAGGTTAATTCACCCCTCCACTTT. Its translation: CASSSGQVNSPLHF.

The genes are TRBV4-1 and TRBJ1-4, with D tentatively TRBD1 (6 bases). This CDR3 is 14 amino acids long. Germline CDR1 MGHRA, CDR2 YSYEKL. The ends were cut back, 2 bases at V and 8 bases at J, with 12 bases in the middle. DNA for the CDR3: TGCGCCAGCAGCCAAACAGGGTCTCTGGAAAAACTGTTTTTT. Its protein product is CASSQTGSLEKLFF.

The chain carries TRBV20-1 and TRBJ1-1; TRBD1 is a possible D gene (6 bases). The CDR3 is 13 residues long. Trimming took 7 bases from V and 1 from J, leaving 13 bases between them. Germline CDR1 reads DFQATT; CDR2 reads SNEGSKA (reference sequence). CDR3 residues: CSVNREPNTEAFF. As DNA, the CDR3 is TGCAGTGTTAACAGGGAACCGAACACTGAAGCTTTCTTT.

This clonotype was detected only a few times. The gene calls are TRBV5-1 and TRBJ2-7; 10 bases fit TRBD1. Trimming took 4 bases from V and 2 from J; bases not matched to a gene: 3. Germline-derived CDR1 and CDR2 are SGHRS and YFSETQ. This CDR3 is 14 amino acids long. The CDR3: CASSAGTGAYEQYF. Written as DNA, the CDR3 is TGCGCCAGCAGCGCCGGGACAGGGGCCTACGAGCAGTACTTC.

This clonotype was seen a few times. CDR3 in amino acids: CASSTGTENTEAFF. In nucleotides, the CDR3 is TGCGCCAGCAGTACCGGGACAGAGAACACTGAAGCTTTCTTT. This rearrangement joins TRBV10-2 to TRBJ1-1; TRBD1 matches at 7 bases. From germline, CDR1 is WSHSY and CDR2 SAAADI. This CDR3 is built from 14 residues. V lost 5 bases to trimming and J lost 1 base; unmatched junction nucleotides: 4.

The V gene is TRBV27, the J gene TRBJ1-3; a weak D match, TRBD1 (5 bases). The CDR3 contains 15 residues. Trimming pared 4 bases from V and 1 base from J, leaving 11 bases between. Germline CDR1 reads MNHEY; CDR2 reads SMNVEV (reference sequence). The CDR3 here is CASSWRGASGNTIYF. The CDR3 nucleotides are TGTGCCAGCAGTTGGAGGGGTGCATCTGGAAACACCATATATTTT.

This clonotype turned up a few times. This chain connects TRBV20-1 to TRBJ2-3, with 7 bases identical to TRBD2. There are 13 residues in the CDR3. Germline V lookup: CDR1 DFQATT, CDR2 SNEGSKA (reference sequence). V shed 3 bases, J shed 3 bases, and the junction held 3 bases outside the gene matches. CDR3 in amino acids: CSASLGRTDTQYF. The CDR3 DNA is TGCAGTGCTAGTCTCGGGAGGACAGATACGCAGTATTTT.

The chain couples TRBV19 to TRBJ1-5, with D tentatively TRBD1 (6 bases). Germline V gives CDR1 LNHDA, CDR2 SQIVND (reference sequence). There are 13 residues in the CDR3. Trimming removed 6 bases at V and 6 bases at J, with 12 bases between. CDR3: CASRPGGSQPQHF. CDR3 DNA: TGTGCCAGTAGGCCGGGGGGCAGTCAGCCCCAGCATTTT.

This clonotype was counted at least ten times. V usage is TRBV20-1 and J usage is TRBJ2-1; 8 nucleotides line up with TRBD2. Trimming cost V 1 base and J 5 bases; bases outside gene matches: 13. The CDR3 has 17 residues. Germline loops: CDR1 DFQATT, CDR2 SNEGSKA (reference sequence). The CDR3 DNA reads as TGCAGTGCTAGAGTATCGGTCGTGAGCGGGAGACACAATGAGCAGTTCTTC. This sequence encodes CSARVSVVSGRHNEQFF.